Listed below are T cell receptor beta chains from one sample, sequenced in a study of OX40 agonist ivuxolimab in advanced cancers. This table comes from immunoSEQ multiplex PCR, and its TCRdb copy is limited to in-frame clones, with some not included. This table has fewer than 80,000 clones, over 75% appearing once. This sample comprised CD4+ or CD8+ T cells sorted from blood, obtained in a trial of the OX40 agonist ivuxolimab. The receptors come from an adult with an advanced solid tumor such as melanoma, head and neck, liver or kidney cancer. The CDR3 runs from the conserved cysteine through the conserved F or W. Each record gives: V gene, J gene, clone size, D gene, CDR3 protein, CDR3 DNA. D genes are given only for firm matches. Size is omitted from some rows. Given values are once, few, many or a class for expanded clones.

TRBV7-2	TRBJ1-3	NA	NA	CASSDYSGSGNTIYF	TGTGCCAGCAGCGACTACTCGGGGTCTGGAAACACCATATATTTT
TRBV7-8	TRBJ1-1	NA	NA	CASSFLGAGRMNTEAFF	TGTGCCAGCAGCTTTTTAGGGGCAGGCCGAATGAACACTGAAGCTTTCTTT
TRBV4-3	TRBJ2-7	once	NA	CASSQDMALSGSEQYF	TGCGCCAGCAGCCAAGATATGGCCCTGAGTGGGTCCGAGCAGTACTTC
TRBV29-1	TRBJ2-7	NA	NA	CSVRKGGDLYDEQYF	TGCAGCGTCCGAAAGGGGGGCGACCTGTACGACGAGCAGTACTTC
TRBV5-4	TRBJ2-5	few	TRBD2	CASSSPSGGPYQETQYF	TGTGCCAGCAGCTCCCCTAGCGGGGGGCCGTACCAAGAGACCCAGTACTTC
TRBV19	TRBJ1-2	NA	NA	CASSIRPGNYGYTF	TGTGCCAGTAGTATAAGGCCGGGTAACTATGGCTACACCTTC
TRBV19	TRBJ1-6	NA	NA	CASSITGSNSPLHF	TGTGCCAGTAGTATCACAGGGTCTAATTCACCCCTCCACTTT
TRBV6-1	TRBJ1-2	NA	NA	CASSMEGGRYGYTF	TGTGCCAGCAGTATGGAGGGGGGGCGGTATGGCTACACCTTC
TRBV11-3	TRBJ1-6	NA	NA	CASSLDRYSPLHF	TGTGCCAGCAGCTTAGATCGTTACTCACCCCTCCACTTT
TRBV9	TRBJ2-2	once	NA	CASSVDGGSPNTGELFF	TGTGCCAGCAGCGTAGATGGGGGAAGCCCGAACACCGGGGAGCTGTTTTTT
TRBV6-1	TRBJ1-2	NA	NA	CASSALPNYGYTF	TGTGCCAGCAGTGCGCTTCCTAACTATGGCTACACCTTC
TRBV5-4	TRBJ2-5	NA	NA	CASSWSTTQETQYF	TGTGCCAGCAGCTGGAGTACGACTCAAGAGACCCAGTACTTC
TRBV7-2	TRBJ2-4	NA	TRBD2	CASSLALGGGTPGVQYF	TGTGCCAGCAGCTTAGCTCTCGGCGGGGGGACCCCTGGGGTTCAGTACTTC
TRBV19	TRBJ1-4	few	NA	CASSTSETTNEKLFF	TGTGCCAGTTCAACATCAGAAACAACTAATGAAAAACTGTTTTTT
TRBV9	TRBJ2-7	NA	TRBD2	CASSVGGTSGGVYEQYF	TGTGCCAGCAGCGTAGGAGGGACTAGCGGGGGGGTTTACGAGCAGTACTTC
TRBV6-5	TRBJ1-1	NA	NA	CASSLGQWNTEAFF	TGTGCCAGCAGTTTAGGACAGTGGAACACTGAAGCTTTCTTT
TRBV4-3	TRBJ1-4	NA	NA	CASSKQGGDEKLFF	TGCGCCAGCAGCAAACAGGGAGGGGATGAAAAACTGTTTTTT
TRBV27	TRBJ2-7	NA	TRBD1	CASSRSSGQSYEQYF	TGTGCCAGCAGTCGCAGTTCGGGACAGTCCTACGAGCAGTACTTC
TRBV13	TRBJ2-1	NA	TRBD2	CASNPGLAEHNEQFF	TGTGCCTCTAACCCTGGCCTAGCGGAACACAATGAGCAGTTCTTC
TRBV7-9	TRBJ1-6	NA	TRBD1	CASSLRTGFNSPLHF	TGTGCCAGCAGCTTAAGGACAGGGTTCAATTCACCCCTCCACTTT
TRBV6-5	TRBJ1-2	few	NA	CASSYSTSTGFGYTF	TGTGCCAGCAGTTACTCTACTTCGACAGGTTTCGGCTACACCTTC
TRBV6-1	TRBJ1-5	NA	NA	CASSQVPNQPQHF	TGTGCCAGCAGCCAGGTTCCTAATCAGCCCCAGCATTTT
TRBV5-1	TRBJ2-1	NA	TRBD2	CASRRLAGTNGNEQFF	TGCGCCAGCAGAAGACTAGCGGGGACAAACGGGAATGAGCAGTTCTTC
TRBV6-1	TRBJ2-7	NA	NA	CASSEPGYSYEQYF	TGTGCCAGCAGTGAACCCGGATACTCCTACGAGCAGTACTTC
TRBV7-9	TRBJ1-5	NA	NA	CASSLIPQGALDQPQHF	TGTGCCAGCAGCTTAATACCGCAGGGAGCCTTAGATCAACCCCAGCATTTT
TRBV7-2	TRBJ2-5	once	TRBD2	CASSPSGIAGGGETQYF	TGTGCCAGCAGCCCGAGCGGGATAGCGGGGGGAGGAGAGACCCAGTACTTC
TRBV7-2	TRBJ1-2	NA	NA	CASSSGQLYGYTF	TGTGCCAGCAGCTCCGGACAACTCTATGGCTACACCTTC
TRBV19	TRBJ2-1	NA	TRBD1	CASSPYLGGTGGNEQFF	TGTGCCAGTAGTCCCTACCTTGGAGGGACAGGGGGCAATGAGCAGTTCTTC
TRBV5-1	TRBJ1-4	once	NA	CASSQLGAATNEKLFF	TGCGCCAGCAGCCAACTGGGGGCAGCAACTAATGAAAAACTGTTTTTT
TRBV6-5	TRBJ1-1	once	NA	CASSQTGNTEAFF	TGTGCCAGCAGCCAGACAGGGAACACTGAAGCTTTCTTT
TRBV4-2	TRBJ2-2	NA	TRBD1	CASSQTPGQGGTGELFF	TGTGCCAGCAGCCAGACGCCGGGACAGGGGGGCACCGGGGAGCTGTTTTTT
TRBV5-1	TRBJ2-3	few	TRBD1	CASSLAQGATDTQYF	TGCGCCAGCAGCTTGGCCCAGGGGGCAACAGATACGCAGTATTTT
TRBV12-5	TRBJ1-5	NA	NA	CASGPGGYSNQPQHF	TGTGCTAGTGGTCCGGGGGGATATAGCAATCAGCCCCAGCATTTT
TRBV7-5	TRBJ1-5	NA	NA	CASSPDRNQPQHF	TGTGCCAGCAGCCCGGACAGAAATCAGCCCCAGCATTTT
TRBV5-1	TRBJ2-2	NA	NA	CASSLLGPNTGELFF	TGCGCCAGCAGCTTGTTGGGACCCAACACCGGGGAGCTGTTTTTT
TRBV25-1	TRBJ1-2	NA	TRBD1	CASSKGAPTGYGYTF	TGTGCCAGCAGCAAGGGGGCCCCCACTGGCTATGGCTACACCTTC
TRBV4-3	TRBJ2-7	NA	NA	CASSQGGGLYNEQYF	TGCGCCAGCAGCCAAGGGGGGGGCCTGTATAACGAGCAGTACTTC
TRBV7-2	TRBJ1-2	NA	TRBD1	CASSFEGAGGYTF	TGTGCCAGCAGCTTTGAGGGGGCGGGTGGCTACACCTTC
TRBV27	TRBJ2-7	NA	NA	CASSPTTRTTYYEQYF	TGTGCCAGCAGTCCCACGACCCGGACAACCTACTACGAGCAGTACTTC